The clone carrying this TCR beta chain occurred once. Per the germline V gene, CDR1 is SSHAT and CDR2 is FNYEAQ (reference sequence). There are 15 residues in the CDR3. V lost 4 bases, J lost 9 bases, and 13 bases stayed unmatched. Clones were sequenced by immunoSEQ multiplex PCR, and TCRdb holds only the in-frame ones, with some missing. The sample includes some 340,000 clones, more than 90% of them seen just once. Adults between about 18 and 89 years of age took part from approximately 24 US areas. Shortly before study entry, within 2 weeks, exposed participants had met a COVID-19 case. These data originate in a study of blood T cell repertoires in COVID-19. The wider study: Sources were T cells, B-cell-depleted T cells, or PBMCs; the material itself was cDNA or gDNA.

This clonotype was obtained from a woman in her twenties or thirties who had been exposed to COVID-19. The specimen was PBMCs or T cells enriched from blood (not recorded which). The chain employs TRBV7-7 and TRBJ2-7; TRBD2 agrees at 9 bases. The CDR3 here is CASSSRASGAGGQYF. For the CDR3, the DNA is TGTGCCAGCAGCTCCCGGGCTAGCGGGGCCGGCGGGCAGTACTTC.